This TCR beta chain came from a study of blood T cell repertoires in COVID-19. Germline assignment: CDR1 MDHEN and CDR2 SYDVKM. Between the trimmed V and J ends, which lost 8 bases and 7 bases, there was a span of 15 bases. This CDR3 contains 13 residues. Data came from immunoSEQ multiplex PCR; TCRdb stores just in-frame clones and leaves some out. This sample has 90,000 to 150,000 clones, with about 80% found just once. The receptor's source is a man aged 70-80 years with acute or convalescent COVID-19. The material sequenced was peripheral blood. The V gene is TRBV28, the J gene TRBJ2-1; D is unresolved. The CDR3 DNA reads TGTGCCAGCCTTGCGGTCGACCAGAATGAGCAGTTCTTC. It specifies CASLAVDQNEQFF. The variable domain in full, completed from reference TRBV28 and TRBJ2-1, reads DVKVTQSSRYLVKRTGEKVFLECVQDMDHENMFWYRQDPGLGLRLIYFSYDVKMKEKGDIPEGYSVSREKKERFSLILESASTNQTSMYLCASLAVDQNEQFFGPGTRLTVL.